This paragraph covers one TCR beta chain sequence. The antigen remains undetermined. Primers included in the PCR were 60 Vbeta and 13 Jbeta primers. Produced via immunoSEQ multiplex PCR; TCRdb's table is partial and in-frame only. The sample shows over 150,000 clones, around 80% of them seen only once. The CDR3 sequence is 13 residues long. CDR1 and CDR2 from the germline V gene are SGDLS and YYNGEE. V lost 3 bases, J lost 7 bases, and 14 bases lay in between. The data belong to a study of cytomegalovirus exposure and HLA in healthy donors. General study results and limits: The likely explanation for a cluster of highly shared sequence variants was sequencing artifact.

Input material: PBMCs. This receptor was identified in a man younger than 45 in good health and CMV-seropositive. The chain recombines TRBV9 with TRBJ2-7; tentative D call: TRBD2 (7 bases). In nucleotides, the CDR3 is TGTGCCAGCAGCGCCCCCGGGGGGCAAGAGCAGTACTTC. This translates into CASSAPGGQEQYF.